The present entry profiles one T cell receptor (beta chain) with its context. The naive CD8 fraction comprised CD45RO-negative cells positively selected for CCR7 and excluded terminally differentiated effector memory CD45RA+ cells. This entry belongs to a study of shared clonotypes between healthy human individuals. This CDR3 is 18 amino acids long. The V end was cut by 0 bases, the J end by 3 bases, with 20 bases between. Germline CDR1 and CDR2: SNHLY and FYNNEI. Profiling relied on immunoSEQ multiplex PCR, and the TCRdb table lists in-frame clones only, not all of them. The sample has 2 million to 2.5 million clones; about 93% are singletons.

What was sequenced was naive CD8+ T cells from PBMCs. This rearrangement joins TRBV2 to TRBJ1-2, with D possibly TRBD1 on 5 matching bases. The clonotype comes from a man between 18 and 29 years old in good health. Some clones in this sample may be carry-over from other donors' samples. The CDR3 sequence: CASSEALRLEGEHYGYTF. CDR3 coding DNA: TGTGCCAGCAGTGAAGCGCTTCGGCTGGAAGGGGAACACTATGGCTACACCTTC. Looking up the rest from reference TRBV2 and TRBJ1-2 gives the full variable domain: EPEVTQTPSHQVTQMGQEVILRCVPISNHLYFYWYRQILGQKVEFLVSFYNNEISEKSEIFDDQFSVERPDGSNFTLKIRSTKLEDSAMYFCASSEALRLEGEHYGYTFGSGTRLTVV.